The clone carrying this T cell receptor beta chain appeared a few times. The sample belongs to a study of cytomegalovirus exposure and HLA in healthy donors. Primers included in the PCR were 60 Vbeta and 13 Jbeta primers. The data were produced by immunoSEQ multiplex PCR, yet TCRdb's version contains in-frame clones alone and is incomplete. The sample yields about 160,000 clones, around four fifths seen once. J lost 4 bases, V lost 5 bases, and 9 bases had no gene match. The germline V gene encodes CDR1 SEHNR and CDR2 FQNEAQ (reference sequence). The CDR3 runs to 16 residues. This TCR came from a woman between 45 and 65 years old in good health and CMV-seronegative. The sequencing input was PBMCs. The rearrangement uses TRBV7-9 and TRBJ1-4, with 8 bases matching TRBD1. This CDR3 reads CASSTQGGIRNEKLFF. In DNA form, the CDR3 reads TGTGCCAGCAGCACACAGGGGGGAATACGTAATGAAAAACTGTTTTTT.